This TCR beta chain was retrieved from a study of regulatory T cells in long-lasting Graves disease. General study findings and limits: Less diverse TCR repertoires were seen in persistent Graves' patients than in newly diagnosed ones. The study found TRBV28, TRBJ1-2 and TRBJ2-5 favored in persistent disease.

The CDR3 length is 13 residues. V lost 1 base and J lost 1, with 7 bases in between. CDR1 is DFQATT and CDR2 is SNEGSKA in the germline V gene (reference sequence). Noted time point: newly diagnosed GD, antithyroid drugs for less than 3 months. The TCR library used RNA extracted from PBMCs. This clonotype was found many times. The antigen remains unidentified. Building the TCR beta libraries relied on iRepertoire HTBI primers, and CDR3 regions underwent Arm-PCR. TCRdb recomputed calls from the multiplex PCR reads with MiXCR, one row per CDR3 protein. The data contain approximately 480,000 distinct CDR3 sequences, about a sixth of them singletons. This sample also appeared in a second study, on T cells in Graves' hyperthyroidism and ophthalmopathy.

The V gene is TRBV20-1, the J gene TRBJ1-1; D call uncertain. The material was peripheral blood mononuclear cells (PBMCs), obtained at new diagnosis, from a patient treated with antithyroid drugs. This sequence originates from a middle-aged man with Graves disease. The CDR3, as DNA: TGCAGTGCTAGAGTTTCAGGGAACACTGAAGCTTTCTTT. Translation gives CSARVSGNTEAFF.